This T cell receptor beta chain was sequenced during a study of blood T cell repertoires in COVID-19. Background on the study: Donors in the United States, Italy and Spain gave samples during acute or convalescent COVID-19. T cells, B-cell-depleted T cells, or PBMCs supplied cDNA or gDNA.

Those enrolled in Seattle joined during active infection and were followed longitudinally afterward. Trimming shortened V by 4 bases and J by 0 bases, and 13 bases separated the two germline ends. CDR3 size: 17 residues. Germline CDR1 reads MNHNS; CDR2 reads SASEGT. Original processing methods: Amplified reference gene primers provided the basis for estimating nucleated cell counts. Assay: immunoSEQ multiplex PCR; the TCRdb copy retains only in-frame clones and omits some. That table furnishes V, J and clone size, whereas the DNA furnished D and trimming. This table holds fewer than 350,000 clones, around 88% found once.

The sample taken for sequencing was peripheral blood. The chain has TRBV6-1 and TRBJ1-6; tentatively, D is TRBD1 (5 bases). This receptor was identified in a woman aged 30 to 39 with COVID-19, enrolled during active disease. For the CDR3, the DNA is TGTGCCAGCAGTGTCCGGACATCGAGCTCCTATAATTCACCCCTCCACTTT. It yields the protein CASSVRTSSSYNSPLHF.